The T cell receptor (beta chain) described here comes from a study of human T cells and chemical hapten exposure. Study information: During the approximately 25-week study period, patients had diphenylcyclopropenone applied to the scalp every week. Epicutaneous patch tests delivered 0.01% DPC to the upper back, with evaluation at 6 days.

Time point meaning: patch test 1, 2 weeks after DPC sensitization. The treatment is: therapeutic diphenylcyclopropenone sensitization with weekly scalp DPC. Total RNA came from unfractionated whole blood. The CDR3 loop spans 15 amino acids. V dropped 5 bases and J dropped 4; count of bases not matched to a gene: 6. Germline V gives CDR1 SGHAT, CDR2 FQNNGV. This clonotype has more than one count but fewer than ten. Unique molecular identifiers were affixed to discrete cDNA molecules within the library. Each CDR3 protein gets one entry after TCRdb re-called the RACE reads with MiXCR. The data contain roughly 380,000 distinct CDR3 sequences, nearly 5% of them singletons.

V and J are TRBV11-2 and TRBJ1-4; 8 nucleotides match TRBD1. The receptor was isolated from a woman between 45 and 65 years old with alopecia areata. Some clones in this sample may be carry-over from other donors' samples. The material sequenced was whole blood, taken in connection with sensitization to the hapten diphenylcyclopropenone (DPC). The CDR3 reads CASSKTTGVNEKLFF. DNA for the CDR3: TGTGCCAGCAGCAAGACGACAGGGGTTAATGAAAAACTGTTTTTT. The whole variable domain, filled in from reference TRBV11-2 and TRBJ1-4, reads EAGVAQSPRYKIIEKRQSVAFWCNPISGHATLYWYQQILGQGPKLLIQFQNNGVVDDSQLPKDRFSAERLKGVDSTLKIQPAKLEDSAVYLCASSKTTGVNEKLFFGSGTQLSVL.